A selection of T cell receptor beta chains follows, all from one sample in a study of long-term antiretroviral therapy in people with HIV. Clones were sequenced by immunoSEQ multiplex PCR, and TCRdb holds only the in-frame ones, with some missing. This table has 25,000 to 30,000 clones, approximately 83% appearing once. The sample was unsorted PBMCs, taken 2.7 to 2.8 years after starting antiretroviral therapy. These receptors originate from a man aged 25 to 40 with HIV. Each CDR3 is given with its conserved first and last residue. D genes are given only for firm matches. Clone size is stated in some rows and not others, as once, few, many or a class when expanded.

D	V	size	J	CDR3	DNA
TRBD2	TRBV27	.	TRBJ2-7	CATGSGGRFDEQYF	TGTGCCACTGGGTCGGGCGGGAGGTTCGACGAGCAGTACTTC
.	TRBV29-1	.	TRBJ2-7	CSVRTTYEQYF	TGCAGCGTTCGGACTACCTACGAGCAGTACTTC
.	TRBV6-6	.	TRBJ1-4	CASKDNIYEKLFF	TGTGCCAGCAAGGATAACATCTATGAAAAACTGTTTTTT
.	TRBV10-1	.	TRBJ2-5	CASSEWRQKETQYF	TGCGCCAGCAGTGAGTGGAGGCAAAAAGAGACCCAGTACTTC
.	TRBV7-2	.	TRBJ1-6	CASSLDWGNNSPLHF	TGTGCCAGCAGCTTAGATTGGGGGAATAATTCACCCCTCCACTTT
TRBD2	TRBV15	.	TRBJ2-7	CATSRDPSTSGGNSYEQYF	TGTGCCACCAGCAGAGATCCCTCGACTAGCGGGGGGAATTCCTACGAGCAGTACTTC
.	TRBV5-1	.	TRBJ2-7	CASSARGVRYEQYF	TGCGCCAGCAGCGCCAGGGGGGTCCGCTACGAGCAGTACTTC
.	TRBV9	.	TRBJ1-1	CASSVGPPSSADTEAFF	TGTGCCAGCAGCGTAGGGCCCCCGTCCTCAGCGGACACTGAAGCTTTCTTT
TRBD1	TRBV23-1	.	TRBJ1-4	CASSQWDRGPATNEKLFF	TGCGCCAGCAGTCAATGGGACAGGGGGCCCGCAACTAATGAAAAACTGTTTTTT
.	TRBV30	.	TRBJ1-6	CAWSVKAFNSPLHF	TGTGCCTGGAGTGTAAAGGCTTTCAATTCACCCCTCCACTTT
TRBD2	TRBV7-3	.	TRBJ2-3	CASSLAGGPGATQYF	TGTGCCAGCAGCTTAGCGGGGGGGCCCGGGGCTACGCAGTATTTT
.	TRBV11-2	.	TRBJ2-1	CASSLADLAVSYNEQFF	TGTGCCAGCAGCTTAGCAGACTTAGCGGTCTCCTACAATGAGCAGTTCTTC
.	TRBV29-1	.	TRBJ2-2	CSVDRENTGELFF	TGCAGCGTTGACAGGGAGAACACCGGGGAGCTGTTTTTT
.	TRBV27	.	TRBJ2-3	CASSLPRGGDTQYF	TGTGCCAGCAGTTTACCCAGGGGAGGAGATACGCAGTATTTT
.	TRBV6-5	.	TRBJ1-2	CASSKTDGLLYGYTF	TGTGCCAGCAGTAAAACGGACGGACTCCTCTATGGCTACACCTTC
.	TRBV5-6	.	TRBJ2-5	CASSSLSGRLGKETQYF	TGTGCCAGCAGCTCCCTCTCCGGGCGTTTGGGGAAAGAGACCCAGTACTTC
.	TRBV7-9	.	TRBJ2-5	CASSRSSAQETQYF	TGTGCCAGCAGCCGGTCTAGCGCGCAAGAGACCCAGTACTTC
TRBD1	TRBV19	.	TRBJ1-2	CASSRSGQEYGYTF	TGTGCCAGTAGTAGATCGGGACAGGAGTATGGCTACACCTTC
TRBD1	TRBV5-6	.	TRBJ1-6	CASSLTGTGESPLHF	TGTGCCAGCAGCCTCACCGGGACAGGGGAGTCACCCCTCCACTTT
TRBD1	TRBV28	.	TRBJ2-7	CASSPPTGGRYEQYF	TGTGCCAGCAGTCCCCCCACAGGGGGTAGGTACGAGCAGTACTTC
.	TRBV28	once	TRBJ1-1	CASSYVAEAFF	TGTGCCAGCAGTTATGTAGCTGAAGCTTTCTTT
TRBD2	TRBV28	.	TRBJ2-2	CASSPGLGRNGELFF	TGTGCCAGCAGTCCGGGACTAGGCAGGAACGGGGAGCTGTTTTTT
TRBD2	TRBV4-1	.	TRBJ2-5	CASSPPGGVWETQYF	TGCGCCAGCAGCCCCCCCGGGGGGGTTTGGGAGACCCAGTACTTC
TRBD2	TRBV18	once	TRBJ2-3	CASSQATSLTDTQYF	TGTGCCAGCTCACAAGCGACTAGCCTCACAGATACGCAGTATTTT
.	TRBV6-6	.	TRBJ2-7	CASSYSTGEQYF	TGTGCCAGCAGTTACTCGACCGGGGAGCAGTACTTC
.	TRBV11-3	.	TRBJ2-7	CASSLVGTPYEQYF	TGTGCCAGCAGCTTAGTCGGAACCCCCTACGAGCAGTACTTC
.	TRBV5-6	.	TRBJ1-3	CASSADRRNTIYF	TGTGCCAGCAGCGCCGACAGGAGAAACACCATATATTTT
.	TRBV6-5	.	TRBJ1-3	CASSYGNTIYF	TGTGCCAGCAGTTACGGGAACACCATATATTTT
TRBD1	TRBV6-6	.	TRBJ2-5	CASSSPTGEETQYF	TGTGCCAGCAGTTCCCCCACAGGGGAAGAGACCCAGTACTTC
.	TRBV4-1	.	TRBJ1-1	CASSQDPTGSTEAFF	TGCGCCAGCAGCCAAGATCCCACAGGGAGCACTGAAGCTTTCTTT
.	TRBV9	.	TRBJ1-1	CASSDIGMNTEAFF	TGTGCCAGCAGCGACATAGGAATGAACACTGAAGCTTTCTTT
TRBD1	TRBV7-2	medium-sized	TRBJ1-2	CASSLVGTARGYTF	TGTGCCAGCAGCTTAGTGGGGACAGCGCGGGGCTACACCTTC
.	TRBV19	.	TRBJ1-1	CASSIDLEDRLYRAFF	TGTGCCAGTAGTATAGACCTGGAGGACCGGCTATACAGGGCTTTCTTT
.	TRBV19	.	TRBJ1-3	CASRRQFSGNTIYF	TGTGCCAGTAGACGACAGTTCTCTGGAAACACCATATATTTT
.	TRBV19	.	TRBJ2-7	CASSGHYEQYF	TGTGCCAGTAGTGGCCACTACGAGCAGTACTTC
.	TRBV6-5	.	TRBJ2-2	CASMGDRGGAGELFF	TGTGCCAGCATGGGTGACAGGGGAGGGGCCGGGGAGCTGTTTTTT
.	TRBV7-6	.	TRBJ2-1	CASSSIGAPTSEQFF	TGTGCCAGCAGCTCCATCGGGGCACCAACAAGTGAGCAGTTCTTC
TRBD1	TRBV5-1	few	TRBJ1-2	CASSLGQGIYGYTF	TGCGCCAGCAGCTTAGGACAGGGGATCTATGGCTACACCTTC
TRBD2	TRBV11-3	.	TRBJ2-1	CASSLLAGATYNEQFF	TGTGCCAGCAGCCTTTTAGCGGGGGCTACCTACAATGAGCAGTTCTTC
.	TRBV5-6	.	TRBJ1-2	CASSLWDISYGYTF	TGTGCCAGCAGCTTGTGGGACATTTCTTATGGCTACACCTTC